One and the same sample provided the 21 T cell receptor beta chains below, sequenced in a study of T-cell reconstitution after alpha-beta-depleted transplantation in children. TCRbeta library construction was performed incorporating unique molecular identifiers. TCRdb called the PCR reads again in MiXCR, with one record for every CDR3 protein. This sample yields fewer than 750,000 distinct CDR3 sequences, of which over 20% are seen a single time; approximately 33% belongs to the top ten. The starting material was PBMCs, obtained before TCRalphabeta/CD19-depleted stem cell transplant. The source is a boy under two years old with Wiskott-Aldrich syndrome, due to receive a stem cell transplant.

There are a few counts of this clonotype. The chain recombines TRBV9 with TRBJ2-2; 12 bases are shared with TRBD1. Germline trimming cut 4 bases from V and 16 bases from J; bases unmatched to any gene: 8. The CDR3 covers 13 residues. Germline-derived CDR1 and CDR2 are SGDLS and YYNGEE. CDR3 DNA: TGTGCCAGCAGCCCGGGGACAGGGGGCGCCGCGTTTTTT. Its translation is CASSPGTGGAAFF.

The genes are TRBV7-2 and TRBJ2-7; 11 bases are a match to TRBD1. The germline gives CDR1 SGHTA, CDR2 FQGNSA. The CDR3 is made up of 15 amino acids. With 5 bases clipped from V and 2 bases from J, the junction kept 5 bases outside the gene matches. The DNA for the CDR3 is TGTGCCAGCAGCCGTAGGACAGGGGGCGCCTACGAGCAGTACTTC. The encoded protein is CASSRRTGGAYEQYF. Based on the CDR3 plus reference TRBV7-2 and TRBJ2-7, the full variable domain is GAGVSQSPSNKVTEKGKDVELRCDPISGHTALYWYRQSLGQGLEFLIYFQGNSAPDKSGLPSDRFSAERTGGSVSTLTIQRTQQEDSAVYLCASSRRTGGAYEQYFGPGTRLTVT.

In its sample, this clonotype was seen a few times. This chain links TRBV7-6 with TRBJ2-1, with a possible D match to TRBD2 (5 bases). Germline V gene lookup returns CDR1 SGHVS and CDR2 FNYEAQ. V dropped 1 base and J dropped 0 bases, with 19 bases sitting between them. This CDR3 spans 19 amino acids. The CDR3 is CASSLVSAKGSASYNEQFF. The CDR3 DNA follows: TGTGCCAGCAGCTTAGTCTCCGCTAAGGGTAGCGCCTCCTACAATGAGCAGTTCTTC.

The rearrangement uses TRBV5-1 and TRBJ2-1; 8 nucleotides align to TRBD1. The J segment lost 5 bases and the V segment lost 0 bases, leaving 7 bases of the junction unmatched. Per germline, CDR1 SGHRS and CDR2 YFSETQ. The CDR3 is 16 residues long. The DNA of the CDR3 is TGCGCCAGCAGCTTGGGTGGACAGGGACGGCACAATGAGCAGTTCTTC. This encodes CASSLGGQGRHNEQFF.

This clonotype was counted a few times. The genes are TRBV15 and TRBJ2-4; 7 nucleotides line up with TRBD1. The CDR3 length is 16 residues. The V gene's germline CDR1 is LNHNV and CDR2 YYDKDF (reference sequence). V trimming: 3 bases; J trimming: 3 bases; junction bases outside the gene matches: 8. This chain's CDR3 is CATSSRQGPIKNIQYF. As DNA, the CDR3 is TGTGCCACCAGCAGCCGACAGGGTCCGATCAAAAACATTCAGTACTTC.

This clonotype was detected a few times. The CDR3 coding sequence is TGTGCCAGCAGTCAGGGGGCTAGCGGAGGAGACACCGGGGAGCTGTTTTTT. Protein: CASSQGASGGDTGELFF. The chain uses TRBV14 and TRBJ2-2; D perhaps matches TRBD1 (8 bases). This CDR3 region has 17 residues. The V end lost 6 bases, the J end lost 3 bases, and 20 bases lay between the germline ends. The germline V gene has CDR1 SGHDN and CDR2 FVKESK.

This clonotype was detected only a few times. The chain carries TRBV29-1 and TRBJ1-1; TRBD1 is a possible D gene (6 bases). V lost 6 bases, J lost 3 bases, and 17 bases lay in between. Germline V gene lookup returns CDR1 SQVTM and CDR2 ANQGSEA. This CDR3 region has 14 residues. This CDR3 is CSVEGAGVDTEAFF. The DNA for the CDR3 is TGCAGCGTGGAGGGAGCAGGGGTCGACACTGAAGCTTTCTTT.

This chain connects TRBV7-8 to TRBJ2-3, with D perhaps matching TRBD1 (6 bases). With 2 bases removed from V and 2 bases from J, the gap between germline ends came to 14 bases. Germline V gene data show CDR1 as SGHVS and CDR2 as FQNEAQ. The CDR3 consists of 16 residues. The CDR3 DNA reads as TGTGCCAGCAGCTTATCGATTGGACAGCTCACAGATACGCAGTATTTT. This encodes CASSLSIGQLTDTQYF.

CDR3 bases: TGTGCCAGCAGCCCTAGCGGGAGGTCTGGCGAGCAGTACTTC. It codes for CASSPSGRSGEQYF. The V call is TRBV7-6, the J call TRBJ2-7; the match to TRBD2 covers 11 bases. The V segment lost 5 bases and the J segment 6 bases; nucleotides outside the gene matches: 6. Germline V lookup: CDR1 SGHVS, CDR2 FNYEAQ. The CDR3 has 14 amino acids.

This clonotype was seen more than once but under ten times. This chain joins TRBV5-5 and TRBJ2-1, with D possibly being TRBD1 or TRBD2 (5 bases each). The V gene lost 7 bases and the J gene lost 1 base, with 9 bases spanning the gap. The CDR3 is 13 residues long. Germline CDR1 and CDR2: SGHKS and YYEKEE (reference sequence). In DNA form, the CDR3 reads TGTGCCAGCTGGGGGATATCCTACAATGAGCAGTTCTTC. This gives the protein CASWGISYNEQFF.

The chain combines TRBV12-3 or TRBV12-4 with TRBJ2-7; the match to TRBD2 covers 14 bases. CDR3 length: 16 residues. The V segment lost 4 bases and the J segment 2 bases; nucleotides outside the gene matches: 4. In DNA, the CDR3 is TGTGCCAGCAGTTCGACTAGCGGGAGGGCCGCCTACGAGCAGTACTTC. Translated, it gives CASSSTSGRAAYEQYF.

This chain uses TRBV24-1 with TRBJ2-1; TRBD2 agrees at 9 bases. CDR1 and CDR2 from the germline V gene are KGHDR and SFDVKD. The CDR3 is 18 residues long. V shed 3 bases, J shed 4 bases, and the junction held 12 bases outside the gene matches. The CDR3 reads CATSDPNPSGAHYNEQFF. The CDR3 nucleotides are TGTGCCACCAGTGATCCTAACCCTAGCGGGGCCCATTACAATGAGCAGTTCTTC.

This clonotype has just a few counts. This sequence joins TRBV9 and TRBJ2-5, with 7 bases identical to TRBD1. The CDR3 sequence is 13 residues long. V gave up 3 bases and J gave up 3 bases; unmatched junction bases: 2. Germline CDR1 SGDLS, CDR2 YYNGEE. The CDR3 is CASSEGQKETQYF. In DNA form, the CDR3 reads TGTGCCAGCAGCGAGGGACAGAAAGAGACCCAGTACTTC. The entire variable domain, with the rest obtained from reference TRBV9 and TRBJ2-5, is as follows: DSGVTQTPKHLITATGQRVTLRCSPRSGDLSVYWYQQSLDQGLQFLIQYYNGEERAKGNILERFSAQQFPDLHSELNLSSLELGDSALYFCASSEGQKETQYFGPGTRLLVL.

This clonotype came up a few times. The chain uses TRBV15 and TRBJ2-3, with 9 bases lining up with TRBD2. Germline lookup yields CDR1 LNHNV and CDR2 YYDKDF (reference sequence). This CDR3 contains 18 residues. The J segment lost 2 bases and the V segment lost 2 bases, leaving 11 bases of the junction unmatched. The CDR3 nucleotides are TGTGCCACCAGCAGAAAACGGGGCCCTAGCGGGAACACAGATACGCAGTATTTT. Translation gives CATSRKRGPSGNTDTQYF.

The DNA of the CDR3 is TGTGCCAGCAGCCAGACACCTACGCCTTACAATGAGCAGTTCTTC. Protein sequence: CASSQTPTPYNEQFF. The V gene is TRBV7-3, the J gene TRBJ2-1; D not certain. The CDR3 length is 15 residues. V was cut by 5 bases and J by 4 bases, with 15 bases left in between. CDR1 is SGHTA, CDR2 FQGTGA, per germline.

The chain employs TRBV20-1 and TRBJ2-3; D remains ambiguous. CDR1 and CDR2 (germline): DFQATT, SNEGSKA (reference sequence). The ends were cut back, 8 bases at V and 6 bases at J, with 6 bases in the middle. The CDR3 has 9 residues. This CDR3 is CSPLDTQYF. The CDR3 coding sequence is TGCAGTCCTCTGGATACGCAGTATTTT.

The chain carries TRBV5-1 and TRBJ2-1, with a weak D call TRBD2 (6 bases). The CDR3 has 15 residues. Germline CDR1 and CDR2: SGHRS and YFSETQ. Trimming took off 4 bases at V and 8 bases at J, with 19 bases between the two ends. This CDR3 reads CASSSHLTSLYEQFF. CDR3 in DNA: TGCGCCAGCAGCAGTCATTTGACTAGTTTGTATGAGCAGTTCTTC. Together with reference TRBV5-1 and TRBJ2-1, the CDR3 gives the full variable domain: KAGVTQTPRYLIKTRGQQVTLSCSPISGHRSVSWYQQTPGQGLQFLFEYFSETQRNKGNFPGRFSGRQFSNSRSEMNVSTLELGDSALYLCASSSHLTSLYEQFFGPGTRLTVL.

This clonotype was seen only a few times. The V and J genes are TRBV12-3 or TRBV12-4 and TRBJ2-1; D is unresolved. V was trimmed by 2 bases and J by 6 bases, leaving 8 bases between them. CDR3 length: 13 amino acids. CDR3: CASSLRWSNEQFF. CDR3 sequence (DNA): TGTGCCAGCAGTTTACGCTGGTCCAATGAGCAGTTCTTC.

The sample holds a few counts of this clonotype. The genes are TRBV7-7 and TRBJ2-1; D is ambiguous. The CDR3 consists of 13 residues. Trimming pared 1 base from V and 6 bases from J, leaving 7 bases between. Germline V gene lookup returns CDR1 SSHAT and CDR2 FNYEAQ (reference sequence). CDR3 sequence: CASSLGRSNEQFF. The CDR3 region has the DNA TGTGCCAGCAGCTTAGGAAGGTCCAATGAGCAGTTCTTC.

The chain uses TRBV7-2 and TRBJ2-7, with TRBD2 identical over 9 bases. V lost 7 bases, J lost 0 bases, and 13 bases stayed unmatched. The CDR3 runs to 17 residues. Germline lookup yields CDR1 SGHTA and CDR2 FQGNSA. The CDR3 bases are TGTGCCAGCACGAAAGAAGGCGTAGCGGGAGCCTCCTACGAGCAGTACTTC. It specifies CASTKEGVAGASYEQYF. The full variable domain, rest sourced from reference TRBV7-2 and TRBJ2-7, is GAGVSQSPSNKVTEKGKDVELRCDPISGHTALYWYRQSLGQGLEFLIYFQGNSAPDKSGLPSDRFSAERTGGSVSTLTIQRTQQEDSAVYLCASTKEGVAGASYEQYFGPGTRLTVT.

This clonotype has a handful of counts. The V gene is TRBV28, the J gene TRBJ2-3; unclear D gene. The CDR3 covers 11 residues. V was clipped by 8 bases and J by 6 bases, with 9 bases between them. CDR1 and CDR2 from the germline V gene are MDHEN and SYDVKM. The CDR3 sequence: CASRLWDTQYF. CDR3 sequence (DNA): TGTGCCAGCCGCCTGTGGGATACGCAGTATTTT.